This T cell receptor (beta chain) was identified in a study of blood T cells in healthy people across ages. Whole-study results and caveats: Age brought a roughly linear fall in TCR beta diversity measured per million T cells.

Together with a sample-barcoded 5' primer, a J-beta primer mix was included in a second PCR lasting roughly 6 to 12 cycles. Using its own MiXCR run on the 5' RACE reads, TCRdb lists one record per CDR3 protein. The sample comprises over 1,300,000 distinct CDR3 sequences, 59% of which are singletons, and 6.7% rests with the top ten. Trimming removed 6 bases from V and 2 bases from J; junction bases left unmatched: 7. The CDR3 has 15 residues. This clonotype was found a few times. The antigen remains unidentified. The authors isolated at least 6 million PBMCs per sample. The specimen sequenced was blood. This receptor was taken from a man between 18 and 35 years old in good health. This rearrangement joins TRBV12-3 or TRBV12-4 to TRBJ2-3; 8 bases match TRBD2. The CDR3 reads CASSPTSGHTDTQYF. The CDR3 DNA reads TGTGCCAGCAGCCCCACTAGCGGACACACAGATACGCAGTATTTT.